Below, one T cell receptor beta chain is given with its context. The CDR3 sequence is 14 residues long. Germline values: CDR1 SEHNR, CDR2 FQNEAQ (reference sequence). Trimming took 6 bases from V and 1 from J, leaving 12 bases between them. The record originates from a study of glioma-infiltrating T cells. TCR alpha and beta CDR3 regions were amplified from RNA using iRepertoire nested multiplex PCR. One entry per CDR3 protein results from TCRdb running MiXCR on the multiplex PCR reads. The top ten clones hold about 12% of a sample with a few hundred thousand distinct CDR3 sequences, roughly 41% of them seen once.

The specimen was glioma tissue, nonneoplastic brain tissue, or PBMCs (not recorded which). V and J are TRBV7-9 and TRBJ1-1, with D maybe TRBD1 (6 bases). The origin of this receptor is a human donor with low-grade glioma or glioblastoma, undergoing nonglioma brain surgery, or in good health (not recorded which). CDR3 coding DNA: TGTGCCAGCAGATCCGGGACAAGGAACACTGAAGCTTTCTTT. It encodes CASRSGTRNTEAFF.